This TCR beta chain stems from a study of beta chain features in type 1 diabetes. Study-wide findings and caveats: Researchers could not determine here whether HLA type influences TCRB rearrangement.

This clone showed up many times. Its antigen is not identified. This CDR3 is 15 amino acids long. Germline V gene data show CDR1 as SEHNR and CDR2 as FQNEAQ (reference sequence). The V end was cut by 0 bases, the J end by 5 bases, with 11 bases between. Expressed TCRB transcripts got sequenced, as all isolated RNA was reverse transcribed. Using immunoSEQ multiplex PCR, the repertoire was profiled, and TCRdb retains in-frame clones only, with some absent. Of 300,000 to 350,000 clones listed, around 8% were seen once; the top ten hold around 0.45%. The sequence was collected from a woman aged 18 to 35 in good health. Sequencing used central memory CD4+ T cells from blood. The chain uses TRBV7-9 and TRBJ2-4, with D perhaps matching TRBD2 (6 bases). CDR3 protein: CASSLATGSQNIQYF. Written as DNA, the CDR3 is TGTGCCAGCAGCTTAGCGACCGGGAGTCAAAACATTCAGTACTTC.